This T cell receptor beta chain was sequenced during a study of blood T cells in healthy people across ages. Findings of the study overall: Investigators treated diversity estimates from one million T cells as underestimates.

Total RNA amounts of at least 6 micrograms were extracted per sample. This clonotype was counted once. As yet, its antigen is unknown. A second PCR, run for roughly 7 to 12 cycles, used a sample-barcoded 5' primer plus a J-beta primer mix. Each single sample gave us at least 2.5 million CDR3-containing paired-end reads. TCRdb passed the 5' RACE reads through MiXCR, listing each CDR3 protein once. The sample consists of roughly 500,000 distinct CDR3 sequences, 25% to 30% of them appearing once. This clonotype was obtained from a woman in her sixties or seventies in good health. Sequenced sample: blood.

Here the CDR3 reads CASRPTSWEYNEQFF. Written as DNA, the CDR3 is TGTGCCAGCAGACCGACTAGCTGGGAGTACAATGAGCAGTTCTTC. The chain is built from TRBV11-3 and TRBJ2-1; the match to TRBD2 covers 7 bases. From germline, CDR1 is SGHNT and CDR2 YENEEA. CDR3 length equals 15 residues. V gave up 6 bases and J gave up 4 bases; unmatched junction bases: 9.